These 20 T cell receptor beta chains came from one sample sequenced in a study of CD8+ T cells in alopecia areata. RNA extraction and reverse transcription yielded cDNA as sequencing template. Data came from immunoSEQ multiplex PCR; TCRdb stores just in-frame clones and leaves some out. This sample yields under 110,000 clones, of which almost 60% are seen a single time; about 17% belongs to the top ten. The treatment here: oral pan-JAK inhibitor, 5-10 mg twice daily. Material: CD8+ T cells sorted from blood, obtained between weeks 55 and 70, from a patient treated with tofacitinib. Receptors were obtained from a human donor with alopecia areata.

V is TRBV5-1 and J is TRBJ1-1; unclear D gene. The CDR3 extends over 14 amino acids. Deletions cut 2 bases from V and 1 base from J, with 9 bases between. From germline, CDR1 is SGHRS and CDR2 YFSETQ. The CDR3 loop is CASSFNAGNTEAFF. CDR3 nucleotide sequence: TGCGCCAGCAGCTTCAATGCGGGGAACACTGAAGCTTTCTTT.

This chain uses TRBV19 with TRBJ1-1; 11 nucleotides align to TRBD1. The V gene's germline CDR1 is LNHDA and CDR2 SQIVND (reference sequence). The CDR3 is made up of 14 amino acids. The V segment lost 6 bases and the J segment 7 bases; nucleotides outside the gene matches: 7. The CDR3 DNA reads TGTGCCAGTAGGCCGGGACAGGGGGTTCGTGAAGCTTTCTTT. It specifies CASRPGQGVREAFF.

The rearrangement uses TRBV5-1 and TRBJ2-7, with 7 bases identical to TRBD1. The CDR3 is made up of 18 amino acids. In germline, CDR1 is SGHRS, CDR2 YFSETQ. V was pared by 4 bases and J by 3 bases, with 19 bases of the junction left unmatched. CDR3 region: CASSQPGLGQESNYEQYF. In DNA, the CDR3 is TGCGCCAGCAGCCAGCCGGGATTAGGACAGGAATCAAACTACGAGCAGTACTTC.

The rearrangement links TRBV5-6 to TRBJ1-2, with a possible D match to TRBD1 (5 bases). Germline loops: CDR1 SGHDT, CDR2 YYEEEE. Trimming left V 0 bases short and J 7 bases short, with 13 bases between. The CDR3 is 14 amino acids. In DNA, the CDR3 is TGTGCCAGCAGCTTGGCCTGGGGGGTCGCTGGCTACACCTTC. Protein product: CASSLAWGVAGYTF.

The gene calls are TRBV4-1 and TRBJ2-7; the match to TRBD2 covers 11 bases. In germline, CDR1 is MGHRA, CDR2 YSYEKL. With 4 bases clipped from V and 4 bases from J, the junction kept 3 bases outside the gene matches. This CDR3 region has 14 residues. The CDR3 DNA reads as TGCGCCAGCAGCCCTAGCGGGGGGCTTTACGAGCAGTACTTC. Encoded protein: CASSPSGGLYEQYF.

V gene TRBV25-1 combines with J gene TRBJ2-5, with TRBD1 identical over 9 bases. This CDR3 is built from 15 residues. CDR1 is MGHDK and CDR2 is SYGVNS in the germline V gene. V shed 6 bases, J shed 6 bases, and the junction held 11 bases outside the gene matches. The CDR3 DNA reads TGTGCCAGCAGCCTCATAGGGACAGGGAGGAAGACCCAGTACTTC. Protein sequence: CASSLIGTGRKTQYF. The whole variable domain, filled in from reference TRBV25-1 and TRBJ2-5, reads EADIYQTPRYLVIGTGKKITLECSQTMGHDKMYWYQQDPGMELHLIHYSYGVNSTEKGDLSSESTVSRIRTEHFPLTLESARPSHTSQYLCASSLIGTGRKTQYFGPGTRLLVL.

This chain uses TRBV19 with TRBJ2-7; 8 bases agree with TRBD1. V dropped 6 bases and J dropped 1; count of bases not matched to a gene: 8. This CDR3 has 15 amino acids. Germline CDR1 is LNHDA and CDR2 is SQIVND (reference sequence). CDR3: CASSWAGQASYEQYF. In DNA, the CDR3 is TGTGCCAGTAGCTGGGCGGGACAGGCTTCCTACGAGCAGTACTTC.

This clone was seen only a few times. V usage is TRBV7-9 and J usage is TRBJ2-3; D is perhaps TRBD2 (6 bases). Trimming took off 3 bases at V and 1 base at J, with 14 bases between the two ends. From germline, CDR1 is SEHNR and CDR2 FQNEAQ (reference sequence). CDR3 length: 16 amino acids. The CDR3, as DNA: TGTGCCAGCAGCTTCAAGGCTAGCGCCGGCACAGATACGCAGTATTTT. It codes for CASSFKASAGTDTQYF.

V gene TRBV13 combines with J gene TRBJ2-1; weak D call: TRBD2 (6 bases). The CDR3 contains 14 residues. The germline V gene encodes CDR1 PRHDT and CDR2 FYEKMQ (reference sequence). V was clipped by 7 bases and J by 12 bases, with 22 bases between them. CDR3 sequence: CASTLGAGTKAQFF. The CDR3 region has the DNA TGTGCCAGCACCCTAGGGGCGGGGACGAAGGCGCAGTTCTTC.

V is TRBV2 and J is TRBJ1-4, with unresolved D. V lost 4 bases, J lost 0 bases, and 12 bases lay in between. The CDR3 extends over 16 amino acids. Germline V lookup: CDR1 SNHLY, CDR2 FYNNEI. CDR3 in DNA: TGTGCCAGCAGTGCCGAACATCTTGCAACTAATGAAAAACTGTTTTTT. This sequence encodes CASSAEHLATNEKLFF.

This chain joins TRBV15 and TRBJ2-7; TRBD1 or TRBD2 may be the D gene (5 bases each). Germline assignment: CDR1 LNHNV and CDR2 YYDKDF (reference sequence). Deletions cut 1 base from V and 3 bases from J, with 10 bases between. The CDR3 covers 14 residues. The CDR3 DNA is TGTGCCACCAGCAGAGGAGGGACGGTCTACGAGCAGTACTTC. It specifies CATSRGGTVYEQYF.

J is TRBJ1-6 and V is TRBV6-5; no firm D call. The CDR3 length is 13 residues. Germline V gene lookup returns CDR1 MNHEY and CDR2 SVGAGI. The V gene lost 10 bases and the J gene lost 7 bases, with 14 bases spanning the gap. CDR3 protein: CATKTHLNSPLHF. The CDR3 DNA sequence: TGTGCCACCAAGACACATCTAAATTCACCCCTCCACTTT.

The V gene is TRBV19, the J gene TRBJ2-1, with 12 nucleotides matching TRBD2. J was trimmed by 0 bases and V by 3 bases; bases with no gene match: 9. The germline V gene encodes CDR1 LNHDA and CDR2 SQIVND (reference sequence). CDR3 length: 19 amino acids. CDR3 residues: CASSISLAGGLHSYNEQFF. The CDR3 DNA reads as TGTGCCAGTAGTATTTCGCTAGCGGGGGGGCTTCACTCCTACAATGAGCAGTTCTTC.

J is TRBJ1-4 and V is TRBV29-1, with D unresolved. Between the trimmed V and J ends, which lost 4 bases and 8 bases, there was a span of 11 bases. This CDR3 is built from 12 residues. CDR1 is SQVTM, CDR2 ANQGSEA, per germline. CDR3 sequence (DNA): TGCAGCGTTGGGAGTAGTTGGGAAAAACTGTTTTTT. Translated: CSVGSSWEKLFF.

V is TRBV2 and J is TRBJ2-2, with TRBD1 identical over 7 bases. Germline loops: CDR1 SNHLY, CDR2 FYNNEI. Trimming at V came to 3 bases and at J to 1 base, leaving 5 bases not matched to a gene. The CDR3 runs 16 residues. CDR3 bases: TGTGCCAGCAGTGATAGACAGGGTTGGAACACCGGGGAGCTGTTTTTT. Amino acid sequence: CASSDRQGWNTGELFF. Complete variable domain (other parts from reference TRBV2 and TRBJ2-2): EPEVTQTPSHQVTQMGQEVILRCVPISNHLYFYWYRQILGQKVEFLVSFYNNEISEKSEIFDDQFSVERPDGSNFTLKIRSTKLEDSAMYFCASSDRQGWNTGELFFGEGSRLTVL.

The genes are TRBV30 and TRBJ2-2; D is unclear. The CDR3 loop spans 12 amino acids. V dropped 0 bases and J dropped 7 bases, with 6 bases sitting between them. Germline V gene lookup returns CDR1 GTSNPN and CDR2 SVGIG (reference sequence). The CDR3 protein is CAWSVRHGELFF. As DNA, the CDR3 is TGTGCCTGGAGTGTTCGGCACGGGGAGCTGTTTTTT.

The chain recombines TRBV5-1 with TRBJ2-2, with D uncertain. Germline CDR1 and CDR2: SGHRS and YFSETQ. V lost 6 bases and J 0 bases, leaving 3 bases between the germline ends. This CDR3 is 12 amino acids long. CDR3 sequence reads: CASKTNTGELFF. The CDR3 bases are TGCGCCAGCAAAACGAACACCGGGGAGCTGTTTTTT.

This chain links TRBV5-6 with TRBJ2-7; maybe TRBD2 (6 bases). Germline V lookup: CDR1 SGHDT, CDR2 YYEEEE. Trimming removed 2 bases from V and 0 bases from J, with 15 bases in between. The CDR3 is 16 residues long. The chain's CDR3 is CASSFFGAGSSYEQYF. For the CDR3, the DNA is TGTGCCAGCAGCTTTTTCGGGGCGGGGAGCTCCTACGAGCAGTACTTC. The full variable domain, its missing parts supplied by reference TRBV5-6 and TRBJ2-7, is DAGVTQSPTHLIKTRGQQVTLRCSPKSGHDTVSWYQQALGQGPQFIFQYYEEEERQRGNFPDRFSGHQFPNYSSELNVNALLLGDSALYLCASSFFGAGSSYEQYFGPGTRLTVT.

The rearrangement links TRBV11-2 to TRBJ2-3; 7 bases fit TRBD1. With 4 bases clipped from V and 2 bases from J, the junction kept 9 bases outside the gene matches. CDR3 size: 16 residues. The germline V gene has CDR1 SGHAT and CDR2 FQNNGV. CDR3 residues: CASSYYGQDPTDTQYF. The CDR3 nucleotides read TGTGCCAGCAGCTATTACGGACAGGACCCCACAGATACGCAGTATTTT.

The chain recombines TRBV9 with TRBJ2-3, with TRBD2 identical over 9 bases. The CDR3 runs to 15 residues. The trim removed 3 bases at V and 0 bases at J, leaving 2 bases unmatched. The germline gives CDR1 SGDLS, CDR2 YYNGEE. CDR3 coding DNA: TGTGCCAGCAGCGGCAGCGGGGGGAGCACAGATACGCAGTATTTT. Its protein product is CASSGSGGSTDTQYF.